The rows below give T cell receptor beta chains drawn from one sample of a study of graft-versus-host responses after intestinal transplantation. Libraries were prepared by immunoSEQ multiplex PCR; TCRdb keeps only in-frame clonotypes and omits some of them. Of tens of thousands of clones in the sample, just under 95% were seen once. These receptors' targets are unknown. The sample here was unstimulated CD8+ T cells sorted from spleen or lymph node cells, taken before intestinal transplant. The receptors stem from a human donor who received an intestinal transplant. The CDR3 runs from the conserved cysteine through the conserved F or W. D genes are given only for firm matches. Some rows mark clone size as missing; the rest say once, few, many or name a class of expanded clone.

cdr3_nt cdr3_aa j_call d_call clone_size v_call
TGTGCCAGCAGTTTATGGGGGCGGGGAGGCTGGAATGAGCAGTTCTTC CASSLWGRGGWNEQFF TRBJ2-1 NA NA TRBV28
TGTGCCAGCAGTTCCCAACAGGGTCTAGTAGCCAAAAACATTCAGTACTTC CASSSQQGLVAKNIQYF TRBJ2-4 NA NA TRBV27
TGCGCCAGCAGCCCAGACTCATCCGGAAACACCATATATTTT CASSPDSSGNTIYF TRBJ1-3 NA NA TRBV5-1
TGTGCCAGCAGCAGGGGACTAGCGGACTACAATGAGCAGTTCTTC CASSRGLADYNEQFF TRBJ2-1 TRBD2 NA TRBV11-2
TGTGCCAGCAGTTTATCGGGGTCCCTGGAAACAGGCCACTATGGCTACACCTTC CASSLSGSLETGHYGYTF TRBJ1-2 NA NA TRBV27
TGTGCCAGCAGCCGCGGTGGAGACTCCTCCTACGAGCAGTACTTC CASSRGGDSSYEQYF TRBJ2-7 NA NA TRBV5-6
TGTGCCAGCAGACCCCCGGGAGGAGACACTGAAGCTTTCTTT CASRPPGGDTEAFF TRBJ1-1 NA NA TRBV27
TGTGCCGTCGGGGGGAATACGGGGGAGCTGTTTTTT CAVGGNTGELFF TRBJ2-2 TRBD2 few TRBV6-5
TGTGCCAGCAGTTTAAGGCTGGAGAGCTCCTACGAGCAGTACTTC CASSLRLESSYEQYF TRBJ2-7 NA NA TRBV27
TGTGCCAGCAGCGTAGGTACGGACAGGGATTACGAGCAGTACTTC CASSVGTDRDYEQYF TRBJ2-7 TRBD1 once TRBV9
TGTGCCAGTAGTATTCGTCGGCTAGCGGGAGGAGGAGCTATAGAGACCCAGTACTTC CASSIRRLAGGGAIETQYF TRBJ2-5 TRBD2 NA TRBV19
TGTGCCACCAGCAGAGTAAGGGGTACTGAAGCTTTCTTT CATSRVRGTEAFF TRBJ1-1 NA NA TRBV15
TGTGCCAGCAGCGGGGCGCGGGAGGGTTACAATGAGCAGTTCTTC CASSGAREGYNEQFF TRBJ2-1 TRBD2 NA TRBV2
TGTGCCGGCTACGGGATGATACAAACTACCTACGAGCAGTACTTC CAGYGMIQTTYEQYF TRBJ2-7 NA NA TRBV2
TGTGCCAGCAGCTTAGGGCCCAACCGGGACAGGGAGAGTTGGGGGTATCAGCCCCAGCATTTT CASSLGPNRDRESWGYQPQHF TRBJ1-5 TRBD1 NA TRBV7-6
TGTGCCAGCAGCGATAATGGGCGGGGTTTACAAGAGACCCAGTACTTC CASSDNGRGLQETQYF TRBJ2-5 NA NA TRBV7-9
TGTGCCAGCAGCTTAAGGGGGGAGGTCTATGGCTACACCTTC CASSLRGEVYGYTF TRBJ1-2 NA NA TRBV7-9
TGTGCCAGCAGCCCAGAAACGACTAGCGGGAGGAACGAGCAGTACTTC CASSPETTSGRNEQYF TRBJ2-7 TRBD2 NA TRBV7-9
TGTGCCACCAGCGGGGCCGGGGAAAAGGGAGGGTACGAGCAGTACTTC CATSGAGEKGGYEQYF TRBJ2-7 TRBD2 NA TRBV15
TGCAGCGTTCACGGGGGGCGCTGGTTTGGCACTGAAGCTTTCTTT CSVHGGRWFGTEAFF TRBJ1-1 NA NA TRBV29-1
TGTGCCAGTAGTATTTGGCCGGGTGTTGAAGCTTTCTTT CASSIWPGVEAFF TRBJ1-1 NA NA TRBV19
TGTGCCAGCAGCCGTATGACAACAGGGGTTGGTACTAATGAAAAACTGTTTTTT CASSRMTTGVGTNEKLFF TRBJ1-4 TRBD1 NA TRBV11-2
TGTGCCAGCAGCGCTGGGGGGGCGAACACCGGGGAGCTGTTTTTT CASSAGGANTGELFF TRBJ2-2 TRBD2 once TRBV9
TGCAGCGTTGAGGGCCCCGGGGAGCTGTTTTTT CSVEGPGELFF TRBJ2-2 NA once TRBV29-1
TGTGCCAGCTCTCCGGGAGGCGAGCAGTACTTC CASSPGGEQYF TRBJ2-7 TRBD2 NA TRBV18
TGTGCCAGCAGTTTAGGGACTGCGGGCAATCAGCCCCAGCATTTT CASSLGTAGNQPQHF TRBJ1-5 NA once TRBV27
TGTGCCAGCAGCTTGTCAGGCCGGAGCACCGGGGAGCTGTTTTTT CASSLSGRSTGELFF TRBJ2-2 NA NA TRBV5-6
TGCAGCGTTGACCCCGGGGACAGGGAGTATGAGCAGTTCTTC CSVDPGDREYEQFF TRBJ2-1 TRBD1 NA TRBV29-1
TGTGCCAGCAGCACTAAGGTCGGAAACAGGCAAGCCTCTAGCACAGATACGCAGTATTTT CASSTKVGNRQASSTDTQYF TRBJ2-3 NA NA TRBV9
TGTGCCAGCAGCCTAGCGGGAAGGAGCACAGATACGCAGTATTTT CASSLAGRSTDTQYF TRBJ2-3 TRBD2 NA TRBV2
TGTGCCAGCAGCGTAGATGCCAGCGGGGGGTACGAGCAGTACTTC CASSVDASGGYEQYF TRBJ2-7 TRBD2 NA TRBV9
TGCGCCAGCAGCCGAATGGCTAGCGTTTACAATGAGCAGTTCTTC CASSRMASVYNEQFF TRBJ2-1 NA NA TRBV5-1
TGTGCCAGTCACTTTCCTAGTGTCAAGCAGTACTTC CASHFPSVKQYF TRBJ2-7 NA NA TRBV7-3
TGCGCCAGCAGCCAAGAACCGGCGAACACTGAAGCTTTCTTT CASSQEPANTEAFF TRBJ1-1 NA NA TRBV4-1
TGTGCCAGTAGTATATCCTTGACAGGGGTGGTTAGTTTATATAGCAATCAGCCCCAGCATTTT CASSISLTGVVSLYSNQPQHF TRBJ1-5 TRBD1 NA TRBV19
TGTGCCAGCAGTTTGCCCGGGCAGATTAATGGGTTGAACTATGGCTACACCTTC CASSLPGQINGLNYGYTF TRBJ1-2 NA NA TRBV28
TGTGCCAGTAACGACGTGGCAGTGAACACTGAAGCTTTCTTT CASNDVAVNTEAFF TRBJ1-1 NA NA TRBV21-1
TGTGCCAGCAGCTTAGTGGGGGCTTACAATGAGCAGTTCTTC CASSLVGAYNEQFF TRBJ2-1 NA NA TRBV7-9
TGCGCCAGCAGCCAAGCCCAGGGTGTGATGGCGGCTGAAGCTTTCTTT CASSQAQGVMAAEAFF TRBJ1-1 NA NA TRBV4-1
TGTGCCTGGAGTCGAGTTGGCAATGAGCAGTTCTTC CAWSRVGNEQFF TRBJ2-1 NA NA TRBV30
TGTGCCAGCAGTTCCCCGGACAGGGGCCCCACAGATACGCAGTATTTT CASSSPDRGPTDTQYF TRBJ2-3 TRBD1 NA TRBV27
TGCAGCGTGTCTAACAGGGTCGGCGAGCAGTACTTC CSVSNRVGEQYF TRBJ2-7 NA NA TRBV29-1
TGTGCCAGCAGTGGCCTGGCCAATTACTATGGCTACACCTTC CASSGLANYYGYTF TRBJ1-2 NA NA TRBV28
TGTGCCTGGAGCGGGACAGGGGGCACTGAAGCTTTCTTT CAWSGTGGTEAFF TRBJ1-1 TRBD1 NA TRBV30
TGCGCCAGCAGCTTCTACGGGAGATGGGCTTACACAGATACGCAGTATTTT CASSFYGRWAYTDTQYF TRBJ2-3 NA NA TRBV5-1
TGTGCCAGCAGCTTGATGATGGAATTAGCCAAAAACATTCAGTACTTC CASSLMMELAKNIQYF TRBJ2-4 NA NA TRBV5-6
TGTGCCAGCAGCCCCCAGACTAGCGGAAGCTCCTACGAGCAGTACTTC CASSPQTSGSSYEQYF TRBJ2-7 TRBD2 NA TRBV7-6
TGTGCCAGCAGCCCCAATTGGAGTGGGGGCGACTATGGCTACACCTTC CASSPNWSGGDYGYTF TRBJ1-2 NA NA TRBV27
TGCGCCAGCAGCCAAGTTTCCTCTACGGGCCAAGGTGGGGGAAACACTGAAGCTTTCTTT CASSQVSSTGQGGGNTEAFF TRBJ1-1 NA NA TRBV4-1